These 4 T cell receptor beta chains were sequenced from one sample in a study of blood T cell repertoires in COVID-19. Sequenced by immunoSEQ multiplex PCR; TCRdb stores in-frame clones only, minus some. The sample has around 360,000 clones; 87% are singletons. Sequencing input: PBMCs or T cells enriched from blood (not recorded which). Source of these receptors: a man aged 35 to 55 in a cohort exposed to, infected with or recovered from COVID-19 (not recorded which).

This chain links TRBV5-1 with TRBJ1-1; weak D call: TRBD1 (5 bases). Germline CDR1 is SGHRS and CDR2 is YFSETQ. V lost 4 bases to trimming and J lost 1 base, with 14 bases between them. The CDR3 is 15 residues long. The CDR3 coding sequence is TGCGCCAGCAGCGCCTCTCAGGGCCCGAACACTGAAGCTTTCTTT. It yields the protein CASSASQGPNTEAFF.

This clone showed up just once. The CDR3 reads CASSIRGASNQPQHF. DNA for the CDR3: TGTGCCAGTAGTATCCGTGGGGCCAGCAATCAGCCCCAGCATTTT. The chain couples TRBV19 to TRBJ1-5; D might be TRBD1 (5 bases). Per germline, CDR1 LNHDA and CDR2 SQIVND (reference sequence). This CDR3 is 15 amino acids long. V lost 3 bases to trimming and J lost 1 base, with 10 bases between them.

V and J are TRBV30 and TRBJ1-5; 7 positions match TRBD1. Germline assignment: CDR1 GTSNPN and CDR2 SVGIG (reference sequence). The CDR3 is 13 residues long. Trimming cost V 8 bases and J 5 bases; bases outside gene matches: 9. The CDR3 DNA reads as TGTGCCGGCAGTACAGGGGAATATCAGCCCCAGCATTTT. It is translated as CAGSTGEYQPQHF.

The rearrangement joins TRBV29-1 to TRBJ2-7; 10 bases are a match to TRBD2. V lost 4 bases to trimming and J lost 4 bases; unmatched junction nucleotides: 4. The CDR3 has 13 residues. Germline values: CDR1 SQVTM, CDR2 ANQGSEA. CDR3 in amino acids: CSVVFSGRYEQYF. In DNA, the CDR3 is TGCAGCGTTGTCTTTAGCGGGAGGTACGAGCAGTACTTC.